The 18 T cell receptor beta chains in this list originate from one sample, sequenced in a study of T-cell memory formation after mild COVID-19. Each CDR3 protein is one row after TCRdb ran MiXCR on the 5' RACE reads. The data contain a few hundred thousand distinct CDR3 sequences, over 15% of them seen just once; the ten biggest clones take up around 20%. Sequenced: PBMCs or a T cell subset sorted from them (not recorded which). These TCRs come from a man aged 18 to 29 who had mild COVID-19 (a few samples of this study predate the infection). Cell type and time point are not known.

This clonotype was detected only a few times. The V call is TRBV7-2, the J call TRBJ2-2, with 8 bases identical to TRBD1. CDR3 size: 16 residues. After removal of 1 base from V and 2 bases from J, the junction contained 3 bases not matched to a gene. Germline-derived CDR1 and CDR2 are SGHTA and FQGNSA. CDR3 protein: CASSLGQGLNTGELFF. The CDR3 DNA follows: TGTGCCAGCAGCTTAGGACAGGGGCTTAACACCGGGGAGCTGTTTTTT.

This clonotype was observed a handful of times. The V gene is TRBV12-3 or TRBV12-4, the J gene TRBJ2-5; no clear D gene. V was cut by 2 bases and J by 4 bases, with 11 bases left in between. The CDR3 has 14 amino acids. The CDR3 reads CASSLHMDGETQYF. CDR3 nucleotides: TGTGCCAGCAGTTTACATATGGACGGAGAGACCCAGTACTTC.

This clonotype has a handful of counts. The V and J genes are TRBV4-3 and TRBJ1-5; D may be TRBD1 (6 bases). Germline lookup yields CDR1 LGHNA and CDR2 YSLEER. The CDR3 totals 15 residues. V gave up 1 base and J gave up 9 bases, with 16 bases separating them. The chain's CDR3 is CASSQAEGVGWPQHF. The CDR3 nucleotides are TGCGCCAGCAGCCAAGCGGAGGGGGTGGGATGGCCCCAGCATTTT.

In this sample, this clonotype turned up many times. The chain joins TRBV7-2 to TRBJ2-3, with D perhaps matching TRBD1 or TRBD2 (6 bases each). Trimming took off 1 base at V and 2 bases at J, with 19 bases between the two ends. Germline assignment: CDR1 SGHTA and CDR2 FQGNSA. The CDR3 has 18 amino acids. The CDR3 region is CASSLEEGVAEPTDTQYF. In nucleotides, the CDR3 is TGTGCCAGCAGCTTAGAGGAGGGGGTAGCGGAGCCCACAGATACGCAGTATTTT.

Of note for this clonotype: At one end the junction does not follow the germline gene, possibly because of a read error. The CDR3 nucleotides are TGTGCCAGCAGCCTAGCCCCGGGGAGTAATGAGCAGTTCTTC. Translating gives CASSLAPGSNEQFF. The V and J genes are TRBV7-2 and TRBJ2-1, with D maybe TRBD2 (5 bases). The germline V gene has CDR1 SGHTA and CDR2 FQGNSA. CDR3 length: 14 amino acids.

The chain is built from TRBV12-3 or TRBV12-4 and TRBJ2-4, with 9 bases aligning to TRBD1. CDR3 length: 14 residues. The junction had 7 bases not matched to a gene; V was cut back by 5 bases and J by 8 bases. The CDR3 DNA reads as TGTGCCAGCAGTCAACAGGGGGCGGGTGACATTCAGTACTTC. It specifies CASSQQGAGDIQYF.

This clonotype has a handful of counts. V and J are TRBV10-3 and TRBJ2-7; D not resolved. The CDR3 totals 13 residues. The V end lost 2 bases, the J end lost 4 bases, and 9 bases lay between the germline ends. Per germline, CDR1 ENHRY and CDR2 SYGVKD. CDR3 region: CAISEGRPYEQYV. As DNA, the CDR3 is TGTGCCATCAGTGAGGGGCGTCCTTACGAGCAGTACGTC.

The DNA of the CDR3 is TGCGCCAGCAGCCAAGAAGTCACAGCCGACTCACCCCTCCACTTT. Translated, it gives CASSQEVTADSPLHF. This rearrangement joins TRBV4-1 to TRBJ1-6; D ambiguous. Germline assignment: CDR1 MGHRA and CDR2 YSYEKL. V was trimmed by 0 bases and J by 10 bases, leaving 13 bases between them. The CDR3 is 15 residues long.

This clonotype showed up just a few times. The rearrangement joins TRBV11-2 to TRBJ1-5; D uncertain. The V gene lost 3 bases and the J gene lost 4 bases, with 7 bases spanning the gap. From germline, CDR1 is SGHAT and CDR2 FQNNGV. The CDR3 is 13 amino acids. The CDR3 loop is CASSFSQNQPQHF. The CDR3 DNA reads TGTGCCAGCAGCTTTTCACAAAATCAGCCCCAGCATTTT. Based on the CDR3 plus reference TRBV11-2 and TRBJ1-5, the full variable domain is EAGVAQSPRYKIIEKRQSVAFWCNPISGHATLYWYQQILGQGPKLLIQFQNNGVVDDSQLPKDRFSAERLKGVDSTLKIQPAKLEDSAVYLCASSFSQNQPQHFGDGTRLSIL.

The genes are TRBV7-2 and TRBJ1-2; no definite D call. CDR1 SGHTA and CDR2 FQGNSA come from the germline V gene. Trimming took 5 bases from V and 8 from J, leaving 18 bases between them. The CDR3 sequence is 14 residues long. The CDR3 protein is CASSPSRQAGGYTF. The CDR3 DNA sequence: TGTGCCAGCAGCCCCAGCAGGCAGGCGGGGGGCTACACCTTC.

The CDR3 sequence: CASRPTQGRGELFF. The CDR3 DNA reads as TGTGCCAGCAGGCCCACGCAGGGGAGAGGGGAGCTGTTTTTT. The chain has TRBV6-2 or TRBV6-3 and TRBJ2-2; tentative D call: TRBD1 (6 bases). The CDR3 consists of 14 residues. Between the trimmed V and J ends, which lost 6 bases and 8 bases, there was a span of 16 bases. Per the germline V gene, CDR1 is MNHEY and CDR2 is SVGEGT.

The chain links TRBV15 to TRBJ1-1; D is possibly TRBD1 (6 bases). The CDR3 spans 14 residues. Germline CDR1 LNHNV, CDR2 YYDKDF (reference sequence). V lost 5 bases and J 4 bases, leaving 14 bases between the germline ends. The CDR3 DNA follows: TGTGCCACCAGCGGTTACAGGGTTGGCACTGAAGCTTTCTTT. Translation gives CATSGYRVGTEAFF. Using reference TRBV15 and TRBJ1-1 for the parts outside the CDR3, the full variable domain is DAMVIQNPRYQVTQFGKPVTLSCSQTLNHNVMYWYQQKSSQAPKLLFHYYDKDFNNEADTPDNFQSRRPNTSFCFLDIRSPGLGDTAMYLCATSGYRVGTEAFFGQGTRLTVV.

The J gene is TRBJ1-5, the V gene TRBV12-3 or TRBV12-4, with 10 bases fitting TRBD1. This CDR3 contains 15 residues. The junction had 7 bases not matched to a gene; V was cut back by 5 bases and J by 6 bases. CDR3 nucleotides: TGTGCCAGCAGTCGACAAGGACAGGGGGTTCAGCCCCAGCATTTT. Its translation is CASSRQGQGVQPQHF.

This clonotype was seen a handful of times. In DNA, the CDR3 is TGTGCCAGCTCAGATGAGCAGTTCTTC. It codes for CASSDEQFF. The gene calls are TRBV6-1 and TRBJ2-1; D is ambiguous. V shed 8 bases and J shed 8 bases, with 4 bases lying between them. Germline CDR1 is MNHNS and CDR2 is SASEGT. The CDR3 contains 9 residues.

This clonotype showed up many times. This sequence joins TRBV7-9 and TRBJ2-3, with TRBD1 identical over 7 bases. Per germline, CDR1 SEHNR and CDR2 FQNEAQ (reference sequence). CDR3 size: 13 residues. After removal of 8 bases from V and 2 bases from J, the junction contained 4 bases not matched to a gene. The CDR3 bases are TGTGCCAGCCTACAGGGGCCCACAGATACGCAGTATTTT. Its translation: CASLQGPTDTQYF.

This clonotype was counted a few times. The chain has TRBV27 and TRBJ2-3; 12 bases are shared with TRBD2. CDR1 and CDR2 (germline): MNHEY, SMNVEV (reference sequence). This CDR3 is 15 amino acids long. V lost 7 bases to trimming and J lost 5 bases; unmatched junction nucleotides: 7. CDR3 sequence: CASNRLAGDGDTQYF. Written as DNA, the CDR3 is TGTGCCAGCAACCGACTAGCGGGGGATGGAGATACGCAGTATTTT.

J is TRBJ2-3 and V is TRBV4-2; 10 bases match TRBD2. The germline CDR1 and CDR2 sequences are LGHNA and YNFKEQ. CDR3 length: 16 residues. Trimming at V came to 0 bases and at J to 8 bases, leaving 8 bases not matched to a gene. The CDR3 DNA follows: TGTGCCAGCAGCCAAGATTCCAGCGGGGGGGCCGTTACGCAGTATTTT. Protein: CASSQDSSGGAVTQYF.

In DNA, the CDR3 is TGCAGCGTTGTTGTGGCGGTCGGAAACACCATATATTTT. Its protein is CSVVVAVGNTIYF. This chain connects TRBV29-1 to TRBJ1-3, with no clear D. V was pared by 4 bases and J by 4 bases, with 11 bases between. This CDR3 region has 13 residues. Germline V gives CDR1 SQVTM, CDR2 ANQGSEA.